These 20 T cell receptor beta chains were sequenced from one sample in a study of T cells after yellow fever vaccination. TCRdb processed the 5' RACE reads anew with MiXCR; each CDR3 protein has one entry. The sample has approximately 510,000 distinct CDR3 sequences, 21% seen once. The source material was PBMCs, sampled 21 days after the first yellow fever vaccination. These TCRs come from a man in his late teens or twenties who received the YFV17D yellow fever vaccine.

The genes are TRBV12-3 or TRBV12-4 and TRBJ2-2; D is unclear. The CDR3 contains 15 residues. Trimming took off 0 bases at V and 9 bases at J, with 14 bases between the two ends. Written as DNA, the CDR3 is TGTGCCAGCAGTTTAGCGCTTTGGGGTTACCGGGAGCTGTTTTTT. Encoded protein: CASSLALWGYRELFF.

Of note for this clonotype: Mismatch with germline at one junction end may stem from a read error. The rearrangement joins TRBV12-3 or TRBV12-4 to TRBJ2-1; the D is unclear. This CDR3 comprises 14 residues. In DNA form, the CDR3 reads TGTGCCAGCAGTTTTATAAAGCTTCACAATGACCAGTTCTTC. Protein: CASSFIKLHNDQFF.

This clonotype was counted at least ten times. The chain's CDR3 is CASSSQGPNSPLHF. Written as DNA, the CDR3 is TGTGCCAGCAGCTCACAGGGGCCCAATTCACCCCTCCACTTT. The chain joins TRBV7-2 to TRBJ1-6; 7 bases align to TRBD1. Unmatched junction bases numbered 4, after V lost 4 bases and J lost 7 bases. Germline lookup yields CDR1 SGHTA and CDR2 FQGNSA. CDR3 length equals 14 residues. The full variable domain, in which reference TRBV7-2 and TRBJ1-6 provide the parts outside the CDR3, is GAGVSQSPSNKVTEKGKDVELRCDPISGHTALYWYRQSLGQGLEFLIYFQGNSAPDKSGLPSDRFSAERTGGSVSTLTIQRTQQEDSAVYLCASSSQGPNSPLHFGNGTRLTVT.

The rearrangement uses TRBV7-8 and TRBJ2-7; 9 bases are shared with TRBD2. Per the germline V gene, CDR1 is SGHVS and CDR2 is FQNEAQ. The CDR3 loop spans 14 amino acids. J was trimmed by 3 bases and V by 3 bases; bases with no gene match: 3. The CDR3 DNA is TGTGCCAGCAGCTTGCGGGAGGGAAACTACGAGCAGTACTTC. Encoded protein: CASSLREGNYEQYF.

The chain employs TRBV29-1 and TRBJ2-5; a possible D gene is TRBD1 (5 bases). Germline V gene sequence: CDR1 SQVTM, CDR2 ANQGSEA. This CDR3 region has 12 residues. Deletions cut 3 bases from V and 5 bases from J, with 10 bases between. CDR3 sequence: CSVDKNRETQYF. Written as DNA, the CDR3 is TGCAGCGTTGACAAAAACAGGGAGACCCAGTACTTC.

This clonotype was counted between two and nine times. CDR3 in amino acids: CSQHKIRYSSGPTGTQYF. As DNA, the CDR3 is TGCAGTCAACACAAAATTCGCTACAGTAGCGGGCCTACGGGGACCCAGTACTTC. The rearrangement links TRBV20-1 to TRBJ2-5; TRBD2 matches at 7 bases. V dropped 8 bases and J dropped 7; count of bases not matched to a gene: 28. Germline loops: CDR1 DFQATT, CDR2 SNEGSKA (reference sequence). The CDR3 contains 18 residues.

This clonotype was counted only a few times. This sequence joins TRBV5-1 and TRBJ2-1, with 12 bases aligning to TRBD1. This CDR3 has 17 amino acids. V lost 1 base and J lost 7; bases outside the gene matches: 9. Germline lookup yields CDR1 SGHRS and CDR2 YFSETQ. The DNA of the CDR3 is TGCGCCAGCAGCTTGCCCGTGGGACAGGGGGCGCGTAATGAGCAGTTCTTC. Its protein product is CASSLPVGQGARNEQFF.

This clonotype was counted at least ten times. This chain links TRBV7-9 with TRBJ2-5; 8 positions match TRBD1. The CDR3 contains 16 residues. V was pared by 5 bases and J by 3 bases, with 11 bases of the junction left unmatched. The germline gives CDR1 SEHNR, CDR2 FQNEAQ (reference sequence). The CDR3 here is CASSLSRTGTEETQYF. The CDR3, as DNA: TGTGCCAGCAGCCTCTCACGGACAGGGACGGAAGAGACCCAGTACTTC.

This clonotype was counted a few times. V usage is TRBV7-3 and J usage is TRBJ2-7; D uncertain. Germline V gene data show CDR1 as SGHTA and CDR2 as FQGTGA. There are 16 residues in the CDR3. V dropped 3 bases and J dropped 0 bases, with 15 bases sitting between them. In nucleotides, the CDR3 is TGTGCCAGCAGCTTGGGATCACAGACGAGCTCCTACGAGCAGTACTTC. Translated: CASSLGSQTSSYEQYF.

This clonotype appeared a few times. The chain uses TRBV5-1 and TRBJ2-7, with 7 bases matching TRBD1. The V gene end was trimmed by 1 base and the J gene end by 3 bases; junction bases not matched to a gene: 7. The length of the CDR3 is 15 residues. Germline V gives CDR1 SGHRS, CDR2 YFSETQ. CDR3: CASSLLGQTLYEQYF. The DNA for the CDR3 is TGCGCCAGCAGCTTGCTGGGACAGACCCTCTACGAGCAGTACTTC.

This clonotype was observed a handful of times. The chain has TRBV6-1 and TRBJ2-2; possibly TRBD2 for D (5 bases). V lost 5 bases, J lost 1 base, and 8 bases lay in between. Germline CDR1 MNHNS, CDR2 SASEGT. The CDR3 extends over 14 amino acids. The CDR3 coding sequence is TGTGCCAGCAGTCCCGGGAAGAACACCGGGGAGCTGTTTTTT. The encoded protein is CASSPGKNTGELFF.

This clonotype has a handful of counts. V gene TRBV29-1 combines with J gene TRBJ2-3; 9 bases fit TRBD2. The V gene end was trimmed by 0 bases and the J gene end by 4 bases; junction bases not matched to a gene: 8. Germline V gene data show CDR1 as SQVTM and CDR2 as ANQGSEA. The CDR3 consists of 16 residues. The CDR3: CSVEEALAGAPDTQYF. CDR3 bases: TGCAGCGTTGAAGAGGCCTTAGCGGGGGCTCCAGATACGCAGTATTTT.

This clonotype has a handful of counts. The V call is TRBV7-2, the J call TRBJ2-2; D is undetermined. V was clipped by 2 bases and J by 6 bases, with 7 bases between them. The CDR3 sequence is 13 residues long. Germline CDR1 is SGHTA and CDR2 is FQGNSA. The CDR3 loop is CASSLNTAGELFF. CDR3 coding DNA: TGTGCCAGCAGCTTAAATACGGCCGGGGAGCTGTTTTTT.

This clonotype has more than one count but fewer than ten. The CDR3 spells CATSEAGEKLFF. Here the CDR3 DNA reads TGTGCCACCAGCGAAGCAGGGGAAAAACTGTTTTTT. The chain is built from TRBV15 and TRBJ1-4, with D perhaps matching TRBD1 (5 bases). The CDR3 length is 12 residues. Trimming took off 5 bases at V and 8 bases at J, with 9 bases between the two ends. Germline CDR1 is LNHNV and CDR2 is YYDKDF (reference sequence). The full variable domain, in which reference TRBV15 and TRBJ1-4 provide the parts outside the CDR3, is DAMVIQNPRYQVTQFGKPVTLSCSQTLNHNVMYWYQQKSSQAPKLLFHYYDKDFNNEADTPDNFQSRRPNTSFCFLDIRSPGLGDTAMYLCATSEAGEKLFFGSGTQLSVL.

The V call is TRBV7-2, the J call TRBJ2-3; D perhaps matches TRBD1 (5 bases). The germline V gene encodes CDR1 SGHTA and CDR2 FQGNSA. V was clipped by 4 bases and J by 2 bases, with 16 bases between them. The CDR3 loop spans 16 amino acids. Here the CDR3 DNA reads TGTGCCAGCAGCTACAGGAAGTTTGGGATCACAGATACGCAGTATTTT. It yields the protein CASSYRKFGITDTQYF.

This chain links TRBV27 with TRBJ2-7, with 7 bases that match TRBD1. The germline gives CDR1 MNHEY, CDR2 SMNVEV (reference sequence). The junction had 6 bases not matched to a gene; V was cut back by 5 bases and J by 2 bases. This CDR3 contains 14 residues. CDR3: CASSPTGAPYEQYF. The CDR3 DNA reads TGTGCCAGCAGTCCAACAGGGGCACCCTACGAGCAGTACTTC.

There are a few counts of this clonotype. This rearrangement joins TRBV19 to TRBJ2-2, with a tentative D call TRBD2 (6 bases). The CDR3 contains 14 residues. Germline lookup yields CDR1 LNHDA and CDR2 SQIVND (reference sequence). V was pared by 5 bases and J by 4 bases, with 11 bases between. The DNA of the CDR3 is TGTGCCAGTAGTTGGGACTGGGCCACCGGGGAGCTGTTTTTT. Amino acid sequence: CASSWDWATGELFF.

This sequence joins TRBV29-1 and TRBJ2-1; D is unclear. V lost 0 bases, J lost 6 bases, and 12 bases lay in between. Germline CDR1 and CDR2: SQVTM and ANQGSEA. The CDR3 consists of 14 residues. CDR3 sequence (DNA): TGCAGCGTTGAAGATCCAAGGACGAGCAATGAGCAGTTCTTC. Encoded protein: CSVEDPRTSNEQFF.

This clonotype was counted only a few times. V is TRBV20-1 and J is TRBJ1-4; D is undetermined. Germline V CDR1 and CDR2: DFQATT, SNEGSKA (reference sequence). The CDR3 consists of 13 residues. The germline V and J ends were trimmed by 2 bases and 8 bases, with 12 bases remaining between them. In nucleotides, the CDR3 is TGCAGTGCTAGACGGTTACTGCGGGAAAAACTGTTTTTT. This sequence encodes CSARRLLREKLFF.

V gene TRBV4-3 combines with J gene TRBJ2-1, with TRBD2 as a possible D gene (5 bases). The ends were cut back, 0 bases at V and 9 bases at J, with 12 bases in the middle. This CDR3 has 14 amino acids. CDR1 is LGHNA and CDR2 is YSLEER in the germline V gene. The CDR3 DNA reads TGCGCCAGCAGCCAAGAATTTGGACTGACTGAGCAGTTCTTC. As protein: CASSQEFGLTEQFF.